This T cell receptor beta chain comes out of a study of naive and memory T cell subsets. Study outcomes and limitations: Possibly reflecting memory cells re-expressing CD45RA, a few larger clonotypes occurred in naive repertoires, especially CD8. Over 90% of naive TCR sequences appeared only once, unlike memory subsets. Between naive and memory subsets, TCR abundance power law exponents differed. From naive to CM, EM and EMRA, diversity decreased and Gini increased.

Both TRBC1 and TRBC2 were covered by a beta constant-region primer of two equimolar oligonucleotides. Nested alpha and beta constant-region primers with the SP2 primer drove four PCR rounds on ligated cDNA. MiXCR was run by TCRdb on the UMI-ligation and nested PCR reads, yielding one entry per CDR3 protein. Found here are around 140,000 distinct CDR3 sequences, 22% of them singletons; the top ten hold roughly 0.1%. As to this clonotype: Its antigen remains unknown.

CD8 T cells were positively selected from what remained after CD4 positive selection. This clonotype was sampled from a human donor in good health. The sequenced sample was naive CD4+ T cells from blood.

CDR3 nucleotides: TGTGCCAGCTCCTCCGCCGGGAGCTACGAGCAGTACTTC. This codes for CASSSAGSYEQYF. The gene calls are TRBV18 and TRBJ2-7, with TRBD2 as a possible D gene (6 bases). V lost 6 bases, J lost 3 bases, and 12 bases lay in between. CDR3 length: 13 amino acids. Germline loops: CDR1 KGHSH, CDR2 LQKENI.